The 30 T cell receptor beta chains listed next were all sequenced from one sample in a study of response to subunit inactivated influenza vaccine (dated by TCRdb to the late 2010s). The library relied on RT-PCR. Sequencing was carried out with an Illumina HiSeq 2500. The public reads were reanalyzed by TCRdb: fastp trimming at Q25, MiXCR alignment, in-frame beta chains only. Here each entry gathers all rows of one CDR3 protein and keeps the most common genes and DNA. In all, the sample holds almost 250,000 distinct CDR3 sequences, and less than 15% of those were seen once. Of the sample, 7.8% is held by the ten largest clones. Sequencing used non-naive T cells sorted from PBMCs, obtained 14 to 15 days before vaccination. The cell subset or site tag for this specimen amounts to: memory T cell fraction. Receptors originate from a man aged 50 to 60 who received an inactivated influenza vaccine. Donor details come from another sample of the same person, matched by shared clones.

This clonotype was recorded at least ten times. The genes are TRBV20-1 and TRBJ2-3; TRBD1 matches 7 bases. The CDR3 runs to 15 residues. V was clipped by 4 bases and J by 3 bases; unmatched bases: 10. Germline CDR1 is DFQATT and CDR2 is SNEGSKA (reference sequence). CDR3 nucleotides: TGCAGTGCTACGAACAACAGGGGTTGGACAGATACGCAGTATTTT. This sequence encodes CSATNNRGWTDTQYF.

This clonotype was recorded at least ten times. V gene TRBV29-1 combines with J gene TRBJ1-4; D remains unclear. CDR3 length: 12 residues. CDR1 is SQVTM, CDR2 ANQGSEA, per germline. The V and J ends lost 5 bases and 0 bases respectively, with 4 bases between them. CDR3 bases: TGCAGCGTTTCAGCAACTAATGAAAAACTGTTTTTT. This gives the protein CSVSATNEKLFF.

This clonotype was detected a few times. This sequence joins TRBV5-5 and TRBJ1-1; D remains unclear. V was trimmed by 5 bases and J by 2 bases, leaving 10 bases between them. The CDR3 has 13 residues. CDR1 and CDR2 from the germline V gene are SGHKS and YYEKEE (reference sequence). CDR3 DNA sequence: TGTGCCAGCAGTCGGACCCGAAACACTGAAGCTTTCTTT. Residues: CASSRTRNTEAFF.

The chain uses TRBV14 and TRBJ2-2; TRBD2 agrees at 11 bases. Per germline, CDR1 SGHDN and CDR2 FVKESK. V shed 4 bases and J 7 bases; nucleotides not matched to a gene: 5. The CDR3 loop spans 15 amino acids. The CDR3 DNA reads TGTGCCAGCAGCCGGACACTAGCGGGAGTCGGGGAGCTGTTTTTT. Amino acids: CASSRTLAGVGELFF.

This clonotype was found many times. The chain couples TRBV7-2 to TRBJ2-3; D is ambiguous. CDR1 SGHTA and CDR2 FQGNSA come from the germline V gene. The CDR3 loop spans 12 amino acids. Trimming removed 5 bases from V and 3 bases from J, with 6 bases in between. Here the CDR3 reads CASSRATDTQYF. The CDR3 nucleotides are TGTGCCAGCAGCCGGGCGACAGATACGCAGTATTTT.

There are many counts of this clonotype. V gene TRBV12-3 or TRBV12-4 combines with J gene TRBJ1-1; D perhaps matches TRBD1 (6 bases). The CDR3 extends over 12 amino acids. V lost 4 bases, J lost 7 bases, and 10 bases lay in between. The DNA for the CDR3 is TGTGCCAGCAGTTCTCACAGGGTTGAAGCTTTCTTT. It specifies CASSSHRVEAFF.

The table lists this clonotype with many counts. The V and J genes are TRBV11-2 and TRBJ1-5; possibly TRBD1 for D (5 bases). Germline-derived CDR1 and CDR2 are SGHAT and FQNNGV. There are 13 residues in the CDR3. The V and J ends lost 1 base and 8 bases respectively, with 9 bases between them. Written as DNA, the CDR3 is TGTGCCAGCAGCTTAGGGCAGGGAGAGCCCCAGCATTTT. Protein product: CASSLGQGEPQHF. Filled out from reference TRBV11-2 and TRBJ1-5, the complete variable domain reads EAGVAQSPRYKIIEKRQSVAFWCNPISGHATLYWYQQILGQGPKLLIQFQNNGVVDDSQLPKDRFSAERLKGVDSTLKIQPAKLEDSAVYLCASSLGQGEPQHFGDGTRLSIL.

This clonotype was picked up many times. The chain links TRBV24-1 to TRBJ1-1, with D possibly matching TRBD1 (5 bases). The V end was cut by 5 bases, the J end by 1 base, with 10 bases between. In germline, CDR1 is KGHDR, CDR2 SFDVKD. CDR3 size: 14 residues. The CDR3 protein is CATSGTGGNTEAFF. CDR3 bases: TGTGCCACCAGTGGGACGGGGGGGAACACTGAAGCTTTCTTT.

This clonotype has more than one count but fewer than ten. The chain couples TRBV29-1 to TRBJ2-7, with D perhaps TRBD1 or TRBD2 (5 bases each). The CDR3 has 13 amino acids. The V and J ends lost 1 base and 2 bases respectively, with 9 bases between them. Germline lookup yields CDR1 SQVTM and CDR2 ANQGSEA. This CDR3 reads CSVEGQGPYEQYF. CDR3 bases: TGCAGCGTTGAAGGTCAGGGACCCTACGAGCAGTACTTC.

This clonotype was counted only a few times. This chain links TRBV11-2 with TRBJ2-7; TRBD2 agrees at 12 bases. V was pared by 2 bases and J by 2 bases, with 10 bases of the junction left unmatched. CDR1 is SGHAT, CDR2 FQNNGV, per germline. This CDR3 comprises 18 residues. The DNA for the CDR3 is TGTGCCAGCAGCTTATATCGTTGGACTAGCGGGATTGCCTACGAGCAGTACTTC. This encodes CASSLYRWTSGIAYEQYF.

This chain joins TRBV7-2 and TRBJ2-5, with D uncertain. The ends were cut back, 0 bases at V and 5 bases at J, with 16 bases in the middle. In germline, CDR1 is SGHTA, CDR2 FQGNSA. The CDR3 covers 16 residues. CDR3 in DNA: TGTGCCAGCAGCTTAGCCGGTGGCTCTTTTCCCGAGACCCAGTACTTC. Its translation: CASSLAGGSFPETQYF.

The chain employs TRBV5-1 and TRBJ2-7; D call uncertain. Per germline, CDR1 SGHRS and CDR2 YFSETQ. The CDR3 extends over 16 amino acids. With 3 bases removed from V and 0 bases from J, the gap between germline ends came to 16 bases. The CDR3 nucleotides are TGCGCCAGCAGCTCCCCGAGGATAGGCGACTCCTACGAGCAGTACTTC. Translated: CASSSPRIGDSYEQYF.

The V and J genes are TRBV7-9 and TRBJ1-1, with TRBD1 as a possible D gene (6 bases). Trimming left V 1 base short and J 4 bases short, with 7 bases between. Germline lookup yields CDR1 SEHNR and CDR2 FQNEAQ (reference sequence). The CDR3 consists of 13 residues. CDR3 nucleotide sequence: TGTGCCAGCAGCTTAGAGACAGGCACTGAAGCTTTCTTT. This codes for CASSLETGTEAFF.

This clonotype was detected a few times. The chain couples TRBV5-1 to TRBJ1-1; 8 nucleotides agree with TRBD1. The CDR3 is made up of 14 amino acids. The germline CDR1 and CDR2 sequences are SGHRS and YFSETQ. V lost 9 bases to trimming and J lost 3 bases; unmatched junction nucleotides: 10. The CDR3 nucleotides read TGCGCCACCAAACCTCAGGGGGCGGACACTGAAGCTTTCTTT. The encoded protein is CATKPQGADTEAFF. The whole variable domain, filled in from reference TRBV5-1 and TRBJ1-1, reads KAGVTQTPRYLIKTRGQQVTLSCSPISGHRSVSWYQQTPGQGLQFLFEYFSETQRNKGNFPGRFSGRQFSNSRSEMNVSTLELGDSALYLCATKPQGADTEAFFGQGTRLTVV.

This clonotype was observed many times. This chain links TRBV5-1 with TRBJ2-2; TRBD1 might be the D (5 bases). V lost 0 bases and J lost 0, with 9 bases in between. Germline V gives CDR1 SGHRS, CDR2 YFSETQ. There are 16 residues in the CDR3. The chain's CDR3 is CASSLGSGPNTGELFF. The CDR3 region has the DNA TGCGCCAGCAGCTTGGGGTCAGGGCCGAACACCGGGGAGCTGTTTTTT. Based on the CDR3 plus reference TRBV5-1 and TRBJ2-2, the full variable domain is KAGVTQTPRYLIKTRGQQVTLSCSPISGHRSVSWYQQTPGQGLQFLFEYFSETQRNKGNFPGRFSGRQFSNSRSEMNVSTLELGDSALYLCASSLGSGPNTGELFFGEGSRLTVL.

This clonotype was recorded many times. J is TRBJ2-1 and V is TRBV4-1, with 8 nucleotides matching TRBD1. V shed 0 bases, J shed 6 bases, and the junction held 10 bases outside the gene matches. The CDR3 loop spans 17 amino acids. Germline V gene sequence: CDR1 MGHRA, CDR2 YSYEKL. The DNA of the CDR3 is TGCGCCAGCAGCCAAGATCTTGGGCAGGGGGCGCGCAATGAGCAGTTCTTC. Translation: CASSQDLGQGARNEQFF.

There are many counts of this clonotype. The chain has TRBV6-5 and TRBJ1-5; TRBD1 might be the D (5 bases). The CDR3 runs 15 residues. The V gene lost 0 bases and the J gene lost 6 bases, with 12 bases spanning the gap. Per the germline V gene, CDR1 is MNHEY and CDR2 is SVGAGI. The CDR3 region is CASSYSGGASQPQHF. For the CDR3, the DNA is TGTGCCAGCAGTTACTCGGGCGGGGCTAGTCAGCCCCAGCATTTT.

This clonotype was recorded at least ten times. The gene calls are TRBV20-1 and TRBJ2-5; a weak D match, TRBD2 (7 bases). The germline CDR1 and CDR2 sequences are DFQATT and SNEGSKA (reference sequence). This CDR3 is built from 15 residues. The V gene lost 4 bases and the J gene lost 2 bases, with 17 bases spanning the gap. Here the CDR3 reads CSATPLAGAQETQYF. In DNA form, the CDR3 reads TGCAGTGCTACCCCACTGGCGGGGGCTCAAGAGACCCAGTACTTC.

This clonotype has a count of ten or more. V and J are TRBV7-2 and TRBJ2-5; unclear D gene. Trimming pared 1 base from V and 4 bases from J, leaving 16 bases between. CDR3 size: 16 residues. Looked up from germline, CDR1 is SGHTA and CDR2 is FQGNSA. In DNA, the CDR3 is TGTGCCAGCAGCTTAGGCGTGGGCTACTCAGGAGAGACCCAGTACTTC. It specifies CASSLGVGYSGETQYF. The full variable domain, completed using reference TRBV7-2 and TRBJ2-5, is GAGVSQSPSNKVTEKGKDVELRCDPISGHTALYWYRQSLGQGLEFLIYFQGNSAPDKSGLPSDRFSAERTGGSVSTLTIQRTQQEDSAVYLCASSLGVGYSGETQYFGPGTRLLVL.

This sequence joins TRBV6-6 and TRBJ2-3, with D hard to call. Trimming pared 8 bases from V and 0 bases from J, leaving 15 bases between. CDR1 MNHNY and CDR2 SVGAGI come from the germline V gene (reference sequence). The CDR3 contains 15 residues. The DNA for the CDR3 is TGTGCCAGCGCCCCGCGCCATACTAGCACAGATACGCAGTATTTT. Encoded protein: CASAPRHTSTDTQYF.

V and J are TRBV9 and TRBJ1-2, with TRBD1 identical over 7 bases. The CDR3 has 14 amino acids. J was trimmed by 2 bases and V by 5 bases; bases with no gene match: 6. Germline assignment: CDR1 SGDLS and CDR2 YYNGEE. This CDR3 is CASSPDRANYGYTF. CDR3 nucleotides: TGTGCCAGCAGTCCTGACAGGGCCAACTATGGCTACACCTTC.

This chain joins TRBV4-2 and TRBJ2-5; TRBD2 is a possible D gene (7 bases). Germline V gene lookup returns CDR1 LGHNA and CDR2 YNFKEQ. CDR3 length: 16 residues. V gave up 1 base and J gave up 2 bases, with 14 bases separating them. Written as DNA, the CDR3 is TGTGCCAGCAGCCAAGGGTCGGGGGGCATTCAAGAGACCCAGTACTTC. This translates into CASSQGSGGIQETQYF.

The J gene is TRBJ2-3, the V gene TRBV5-1; D may be TRBD2 (6 bases). V was clipped by 0 bases and J by 5 bases, with 19 bases between them. The length of the CDR3 is 17 residues. Germline CDR1 and CDR2: SGHRS and YFSETQ. CDR3 sequence reads: CASSLAGGDPRGDTQYF. The CDR3 DNA is TGCGCCAGCAGCTTGGCCGGAGGGGATCCAAGGGGAGATACGCAGTATTTT.

In its sample, this clonotype was seen a few times. This chain uses TRBV4-2 with TRBJ2-5; no firm D call. Trimming cost V 1 base and J 3 bases, with 21 bases left between them. The CDR3 length is 18 residues. CDR1 and CDR2 (germline): LGHNA, YNFKEQ. The CDR3 here is CASSQGVGSPAVKETQYF. The CDR3 nucleotides are TGTGCCAGCAGCCAAGGAGTGGGAAGCCCGGCAGTAAAAGAGACCCAGTACTTC.

This sequence joins TRBV20-1 and TRBJ1-2; weak D call: TRBD1 (5 bases). The length of the CDR3 is 12 residues. Looked up from germline, CDR1 is DFQATT and CDR2 is SNEGSKA (reference sequence). The ends were cut back, 5 bases at V and 7 bases at J, with 14 bases in the middle. The CDR3 region has the DNA TGCAGTGCTTGGGGGAGGCATGGTGGCTACACCTTC. Translating it yields CSAWGRHGGYTF.

This clonotype was counted a few times. V usage is TRBV20-1 and J usage is TRBJ2-5, with 7 bases identical to TRBD2. J was trimmed by 5 bases and V by 0 bases; bases with no gene match: 9. The CDR3 is made up of 15 amino acids. In germline, CDR1 is DFQATT, CDR2 SNEGSKA (reference sequence). CDR3 coding DNA: TGCAGTGCTAGAGATCCCTTGGGAGGGATGGAGACCCAGTACTTC. Translated, it gives CSARDPLGGMETQYF.

Ten or more counts support this clonotype. V is TRBV11-1 and J is TRBJ1-3; 8 bases line up with TRBD1. This CDR3 has 19 residues. The germline V gene has CDR1 SGHAT and CDR2 FQDESV (reference sequence). With V trimmed by 4 bases and J by 0 bases, 14 bases remained unmatched. The CDR3 loop is CASSYLTGTGRSSGNTIYF. The CDR3 DNA sequence: TGTGCCAGCAGCTACCTTACCGGGACAGGCAGAAGCTCTGGAAACACCATATATTTT.

This clonotype has just a few counts. CDR3 nucleotide sequence: TGTGCCAGCAGCCAAAACCCCGGCCTTACCACAGATACGCAGTATTTT. This translates into CASSQNPGLTTDTQYF. The rearrangement joins TRBV14 to TRBJ2-3; unclear D gene. V was trimmed by 2 bases and J by 2 bases, leaving 14 bases between them. This CDR3 has 16 amino acids. The germline V gene has CDR1 SGHDN and CDR2 FVKESK. The variable domain in full, with the rest retrieved from reference TRBV14 and TRBJ2-3, is EAGVTQFPSHSVIEKGQTVTLRCDPISGHDNLYWYRRVMGKEIKFLLHFVKESKQDESGMPNNRFLAERTGGTYSTLKVQPAELEDSGVYFCASSQNPGLTTDTQYFGPGTRLTVL.

The rearrangement uses TRBV5-1 and TRBJ1-2; TRBD1 aligns across 7 bases. Germline CDR1 SGHRS, CDR2 YFSETQ. V trimming: 7 bases; J trimming: 0 bases; junction bases outside the gene matches: 9. CDR3 length equals 15 residues. The CDR3 nucleotides read TGCGCCAGCCGGGACAGCCCCTCGACTAACTATGGCTACACCTTC. It codes for CASRDSPSTNYGYTF.

The chain links TRBV9 to TRBJ2-1; D assignment may be TRBD1 or TRBD2 (5 bases each). Germline CDR1 SGDLS, CDR2 YYNGEE. The CDR3 loop spans 14 amino acids. V was clipped by 0 bases and J by 6 bases, with 10 bases between them. CDR3 DNA: TGTGCCAGCAGCGTAGGTCCGGGGACCAATGAGCAGTTCTTC. It is translated as CASSVGPGTNEQFF. The full variable domain, its missing parts supplied by reference TRBV9 and TRBJ2-1, is DSGVTQTPKHLITATGQRVTLRCSPRSGDLSVYWYQQSLDQGLQFLIQYYNGEERAKGNILERFSAQQFPDLHSELNLSSLELGDSALYFCASSVGPGTNEQFFGPGTRLTVL.